This T cell receptor beta chain was profiled in a study of blood T cell repertoires in COVID-19. The repertoire was sequenced with immunoSEQ multiplex PCR; TCRdb's copy has only in-frame clones and lacks some. The table includes 200,000 to 250,000 clones, 70% to 85% detected once. Trimming removed 5 bases from V and 5 bases from J; junction bases left unmatched: 3. The CDR3 sequence is 13 residues long. Germline V gene lookup returns CDR1 MNHEY and CDR2 SVGAGI. This receptor was identified in a woman aged 55-70 years who had recovered from COVID-19. Input material: PBMCs or T cells enriched from blood (not recorded which). The rearrangement links TRBV6-5 to TRBJ2-5, with 9 positions matching TRBD2. The CDR3 spells CASSRTSAETQYF. The CDR3 bases are TGTGCCAGCAGTCGGACTAGCGCGGAGACCCAGTACTTC.